These T cell receptor beta chains were read from a single sample in a study of metastatic and nonmetastatic thyroid tumors. From the PCR reads, TCRdb re-called clones with MiXCR. The table lists some 16,000 clones, roughly 24% of them singletons, with under 8.5% in the top ten. Input material: tumor tissue. The receptors come from a female donor with papillary thyroid cancer or a benign thyroid nodule (not recorded which). Some clones in this sample may be carry-over from other donors' samples. The CDR3 runs from the conserved cysteine through the conserved F or W. The D gene is left open where the match is weak. Expanded clones are given a class, and other clones once, few, many or no size at all.

J	V	D	size	CDR3	DNA
TRBJ1-5	TRBV19	TRBD1	many	CASKQPRDRGTDQPQHF	TGTGCCAGTAAGCAACCCCGGGACAGGGGAACCGATCAGCCCCAGCATTTT
TRBJ2-7	TRBV7-9	-	-	CASSLGGGVHEQYF	TGTGCCAGCAGCTTAGGGGGTGGCGTCCACGAGCAGTACTTC
TRBJ1-1	TRBV6-4	-	-	CASSDGENTEAFF	TGTGCCAGCAGTGACGGGGAGAACACTGAAGCTTTCTTT
TRBJ1-3	TRBV30	-	few	CAWRKGLFSGNTIYF	TGTGCCTGGAGAAAAGGCCTCTTCTCTGGAAACACCATATATTTT
TRBJ1-3	TRBV6-5	-	medium-sized	CASSYGDGGNTIYF	TGTGCCAGCAGTTATGGGGACGGCGGAAACACCATATATTTT
TRBJ2-3	TRBV6-1	-	many	CASSLSRTQYF	TGTGCCAGCAGTCTGAGCCGTACGCAGTATTTT
TRBJ2-7	TRBV20-1	TRBD2	-	CSASGWLAGGYEQYF	TGCAGTGCTAGCGGGTGGCTAGCGGGCGGGTACGAGCAGTACTTC
TRBJ2-1	TRBV20-1	-	many	CSARQSSTQFF	TGCAGTGCTAGGCAGTCTAGCACGCAGTTCTTC
TRBJ2-7	TRBV4-1	-	-	CASGQARSSGYEQYF	TGCGCCAGCGGACAAGCCAGGAGCAGCGGCTACGAGCAGTACTTC
TRBJ2-1	TRBV6-1	TRBD2	-	CASKGLAGQQFF	TGTGCCAGCAAAGGACTAGCGGGACAGCAGTTCTTC
TRBJ2-2	TRBV6-5	-	large	CASSYGQGGVTGELFF	TGTGCCAGCAGTTACGGTCAGGGGGGAGTAACAGGGGAGCTGTTTTTT
TRBJ2-7	TRBV11-2	-	-	CASSLDPGRLAPNEQYF	TGTGCAAGCAGCTTAGATCCTGGCAGATTGGCACCCAACGAGCAGTACTTC
TRBJ2-7	TRBV28	TRBD2	medium-sized	CASSSGLAWEQYF	TGTGCCAGCAGCTCGGGACTAGCGTGGGAGCAGTACTTC
TRBJ1-2	TRBV7-8	TRBD1	-	CASSLGQGTYGYTF	TGTGCCAGCAGCTTAGGACAGGGGACATATGGCTACACCTTC
TRBJ2-2	TRBV7-2	TRBD2	once	CASSVSGRAEDGELFF	TGTGCCAGCAGCGTAAGCGGGAGGGCCGAGGACGGGGAGCTGTTTTTT
TRBJ2-1	TRBV11-2	TRBD2	-	CASSQGLVRENEQFF	TGTGCCAGCAGCCAGGGACTAGTCAGGGAGAATGAGCAGTTCTTC
TRBJ2-1	TRBV20-1	TRBD2	-	CSARIAGVWNEQFF	TGCAGTGCTAGAATAGCGGGAGTATGGAATGAGCAGTTCTTC
TRBJ2-5	TRBV2	TRBD1	many	CASSVRLLLTGDGQETQYF	TGTGCCAGCAGTGTGAGATTGCTGCTGACAGGGGATGGTCAGGAGACCCAGTACTTC
TRBJ1-5	TRBV10-3	-	many	CAIKDDSNQPQHF	TGTGCCATTAAAGACGATAGCAATCAGCCCCAGCATTTT
TRBJ1-2	TRBV6-1	-	many	CASSLGGGYGYTF	TGTGCCAGCAGTTTAGGGGGAGGGTATGGCTACACCTTC
TRBJ1-1	TRBV25-1	-	many	CASSLGAWTEAFF	TGTGCCAGCTCGTTGGGGGCTTGGACTGAAGCTTTCTTT
TRBJ2-5	TRBV12-3/TRBV12-4	-	few	CASSLWESETQYF	TGTGCCAGCAGTTTATGGGAGTCAGAGACCCAGTACTTC
TRBJ2-5	TRBV7-3	-	many	CASSLMHAGTQYF	TGTGCCAGCAGCTTAATGCACGCGGGGACCCAGTACTTC
TRBJ2-1	TRBV7-3	TRBD1	-	CASSLRQGISNEQFF	TGTGCCAGCAGCCTCCGACAGGGGATATCGAATGAGCAGTTCTTC